The subject of this entry is one TCR beta chain. This specimen includes other DNA sequences encoding the same CDR3. This sample stems from a study of shared clonotypes between healthy human individuals. CDR1 and CDR2 from the germline V gene are SGHAT and FQNNGV. CDR3 length: 14 amino acids. The germline V and J ends were trimmed by 2 bases and 0 bases, with 7 bases remaining between them. Measured with immunoSEQ multiplex PCR; TCRdb has only the in-frame clones, and not every one. The sample holds millions of clones; around nine tenths are singletons and the top ten take 0.14%. Sequenced input: naive CD4+ T cells sorted from blood. Indicated subset: CD45RA+ positively selected. The V and J genes are TRBV11-2 and TRBJ1-1, with D unclear. This clonotype originated in a man between 18 and 29 years old in good health. CDR3 sequence: CASSLKGLNTEAFF. DNA for the CDR3: TGTGCCAGCAGCTTAAAAGGGCTGAACACTGAAGCTTTCTTT.